This paragraph covers one T cell receptor (beta chain) sequence. The antigen remains undetermined. The source of the sample is a study of T cell responses to AZD1222 COVID-19 vaccine. General study points: Compared with day 0, the breadth and depth of the Spike-specific TCR repertoire rose significantly after two doses of AZD1222. The CD4 TCRs associated with vaccination extended across spike and predominated at 160-218 and 743-854. Donors in the cohort were predominantly white British and more often female, and clonal diversity was possibly underestimated.

Pooled samples include second doses given at about 4 or 12 weeks. Sequencing used immunoSEQ multiplex PCR; TCRdb keeps in-frame clones, though not all of them. The sample lists roughly 150,000 clones, roughly 91% occurring once. Germline assignment: CDR1 SGHTA and CDR2 FQGTGA. The CDR3 length is 15 residues. Trimming at V came to 5 bases and at J to 3 bases, leaving 2 bases not matched to a gene. Specimen: peripheral blood, collected 28 days after the second AZD1222 dose. The clonotype originates from an adult who received the AZD1222 COVID-19 vaccine. The rearrangement uses TRBV7-3 and TRBJ2-5, with 14 positions matching TRBD2. CDR3 bases: TGTGCCAGCAGCCAGGGACTAGCGGGAGAAGAGACCCAGTACTTC. This codes for CASSQGLAGEETQYF.